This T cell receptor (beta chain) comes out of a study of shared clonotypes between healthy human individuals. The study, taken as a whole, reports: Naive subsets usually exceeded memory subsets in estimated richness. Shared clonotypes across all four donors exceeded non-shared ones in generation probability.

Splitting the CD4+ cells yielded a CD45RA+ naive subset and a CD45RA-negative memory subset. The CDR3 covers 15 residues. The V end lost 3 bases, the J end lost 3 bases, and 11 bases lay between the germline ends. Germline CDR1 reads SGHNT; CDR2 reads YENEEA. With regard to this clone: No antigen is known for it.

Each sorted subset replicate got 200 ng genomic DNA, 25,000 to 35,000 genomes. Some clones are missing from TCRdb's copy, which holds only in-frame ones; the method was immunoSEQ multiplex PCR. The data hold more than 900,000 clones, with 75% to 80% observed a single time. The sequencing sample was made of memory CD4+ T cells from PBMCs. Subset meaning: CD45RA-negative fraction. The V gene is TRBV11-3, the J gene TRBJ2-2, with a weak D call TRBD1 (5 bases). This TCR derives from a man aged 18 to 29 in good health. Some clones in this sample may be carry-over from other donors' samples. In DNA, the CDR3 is TGTGCCAGCAGCTTCGACAGTAGTTACACCGGGGAGCTGTTTTTT. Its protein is CASSFDSSYTGELFF.